This TCR beta chain was recovered during a study of siplizumab effects on memory and regulatory T cells. Study findings and constraints: No assignable naive or memory phenotype existed for roughly 80-96% of proliferating CD4+ or CD8+ clones. There appeared to be greater diversity in naive T cells than in memory cells, and naive T cells seemed major contributors to the alloresponse.

The CDR3 has 15 amino acids. Looked up from germline, CDR1 is SGHTA and CDR2 is FQGTGA. The germline V and J ends were trimmed by 1 base and 1 base, with 10 bases remaining between them. Sequenced by immunoSEQ multiplex PCR; TCRdb stores in-frame clones only, minus some. The table records about 100,000 clones, approximately 91% of them present only once. In regard to this clone: The antigen is undetermined.

This TCR came from a human donor in good health. Some clones in this sample may be carry-over from other donors' samples. Sequencing was carried out using CD4+ T cells sorted from blood. The V and J genes are TRBV7-3 and TRBJ2-5, with D maybe TRBD1 (5 bases). The CDR3 spells CASSLIQGPQETQYF. The CDR3 coding sequence is TGTGCCAGCAGCTTAATCCAGGGCCCCCAAGAGACCCAGTACTTC.